This note documents a single T cell receptor (beta chain) sequence. The CDR3 totals 17 residues. Germline V gene data show CDR1 as SGHKS and CDR2 as YYEKEE (reference sequence). The junction had 5 bases not matched to a gene; V was cut back by 4 bases and J by 1 base. In the source study's methods: Amplified reference gene primers provided the basis for estimating nucleated cell counts. Using immunoSEQ multiplex PCR, the repertoire was profiled, and TCRdb retains in-frame clones only, with some absent. V and J calls and clone size come straight from that table; D and trimming were deduced from the DNA. This sample has about 480,000 clones, with 85% to 90% found just once. This entry comes from a study of blood T cell repertoires in COVID-19.

Sequencing used peripheral blood. This chain connects TRBV5-5 to TRBJ2-3; 14 bases fit TRBD2. This TCR was sampled from a woman between 50 and 59 years old with COVID-19, enrolled during active disease. CDR3 DNA sequence: TGTGCCAGCAGCCGGACTAGCGGGGGGCCCCGCACAGATACGCAGTATTTT. This codes for CASSRTSGGPRTDTQYF.